This T cell receptor (beta chain) was profiled in a study of identical twins' blood T cells. Study-wide findings and caveats: Each donor's most abundant TCRbeta clonotypes shared more CDR3 sequences with her twin than unrelated donors. Mainly, cloneset size products determined shared clonotypes, twins included.

V gave up 2 bases and J gave up 7 bases; unmatched junction bases: 3. In germline, CDR1 is SGHVS, CDR2 FQNEAQ. This CDR3 is 14 amino acids long. Worth noting for this clonotype: Its target is unknown.

Authors' processing steps: Clonotypes per individual ranged from about 85,000 to nearly 500,000. Each CDR3 protein is one row after TCRdb ran MiXCR on the 5' RACE reads. The V and J calls were not made by the authors but by TCRdb's processing. Of 400,000 or so distinct CDR3 sequences listed, more than 25% are singletons. The V gene is TRBV7-8, the J gene TRBJ1-2, with TRBD1 matching over 11 bases. The sample comprised PBMCs. The sequence was obtained from a woman aged 18 to 55 in good health. The CDR3 sequence: CASSLPGQGGGYTF. The CDR3 nucleotides read TGTGCCAGCAGCTTACCGGGACAGGGGGGTGGCTACACCTTC.